This entry is about one T cell receptor beta chain. V lost 1 base and J 6 bases, leaving 12 bases between the germline ends. Germline V gene data show CDR1 as MNHNS and CDR2 as SASEGT. The CDR3 is made up of 14 amino acids. As handled by the study authors: For nucleated cells, counts were estimated from reference gene primer amplification. Sequenced by immunoSEQ multiplex PCR; TCRdb stores in-frame clones only, minus some. The V and J calls and clone size were taken over from that table, and D and trimming were inferred from the DNA. Found here are fewer than 100,000 clones, about 80% of them singletons; the top ten hold around a quarter. These data belong to a study of blood T cell repertoires in COVID-19. Study context: Acute-phase and convalescent COVID-19 samples originated in the United States, Italy and Spain.

The chain couples TRBV6-1 to TRBJ1-2; a weak D match, TRBD1 (5 bases). The sequenced sample consisted of peripheral blood. This TCR was recovered from a man in his 70s with acute or convalescent COVID-19. CDR3 amino acids: CASSEDRTLNGYTF. CDR3 DNA sequence: TGTGCCAGCAGTGAAGACAGGACCTTGAATGGCTACACCTTC.